Presented here are 16 T cell receptor beta chains from one specimen sequenced in a study of shared clonotypes between healthy human individuals. Produced via immunoSEQ multiplex PCR; TCRdb's table is partial and in-frame only. The table shows roughly 700,000 clones, with around 72% occurring only once. The sample was memory CD4+ T cells sorted from blood. Subset denoted: CD45RA-negative fraction. Source of these receptors: a woman in her 30s in good health.

On this clone itself: Other DNA sequences in this sample translate to the same CDR3. The rearrangement links TRBV5-1 to TRBJ2-5; 9 nucleotides align to TRBD2. The CDR3 extends over 14 amino acids. Germline V gene sequence: CDR1 SGHRS, CDR2 YFSETQ. The V and J ends lost 5 bases and 5 bases, in that order; junction bases with no gene match: 7. In nucleotides, the CDR3 is TGCGCCAGCAGACGGACTAGCGAGGCGGAGACCCAGTACTTC. Translated, it gives CASRRTSEAETQYF.

The J gene is TRBJ1-2, the V gene TRBV5-4; D ambiguous. The V end lost 4 bases, the J end lost 4 bases, and 14 bases lay between the germline ends. Germline V gene data show CDR1 as SGHNT and CDR2 as YYREEE (reference sequence). The CDR3 has 14 amino acids. CDR3 sequence: CASSTTENRYGYTF. DNA of the CDR3: TGTGCCAGCAGCACCACAGAAAACCGCTATGGCTACACCTTC.

This chain links TRBV19 with TRBJ2-1, with 7 bases aligning to TRBD2. Unmatched junction bases numbered 13, after V lost 7 bases and J lost 4 bases. Germline values: CDR1 LNHDA, CDR2 SQIVND (reference sequence). This CDR3 contains 16 residues. CDR3 loop: CASNDGGSSLYNEQFF. The CDR3 DNA follows: TGTGCCAGTAATGACGGCGGGAGTAGTTTATACAATGAGCAGTTCTTC.

In this sample, this clone turned up once. V is TRBV30 and J is TRBJ2-2; no definite D call. The germline V and J ends were trimmed by 0 bases and 1 base, with 6 bases remaining between them. The germline CDR1 and CDR2 sequences are GTSNPN and SVGIG (reference sequence). The CDR3 has 14 residues. CDR3 protein: CAWSVQVNTGELFF. The CDR3, as DNA: TGTGCCTGGAGTGTACAAGTGAACACCGGGGAGCTGTTTTTT.

V gene TRBV7-9 combines with J gene TRBJ2-1; TRBD1 matches 7 bases. The junction had 9 bases not matched to a gene; V was cut back by 5 bases and J by 2 bases. Germline CDR1 is SEHNR and CDR2 is FQNEAQ (reference sequence). This CDR3 is built from 16 residues. The CDR3 bases are TGTGCCAGCAGCCCTTACGACAGGGCCACCTACAATGAGCAGTTCTTC. Encoded protein: CASSPYDRATYNEQFF.

The sample holds one count of this clone. The chain combines TRBV5-1 with TRBJ2-1; D not certain. V was clipped by 2 bases and J by 0 bases, with 15 bases between them. CDR3 length equals 17 residues. Looked up from germline, CDR1 is SGHRS and CDR2 is YFSETQ. The CDR3 loop is CASSFLGSQSSYNEQFF. Here the CDR3 DNA reads TGCGCCAGCAGCTTCCTAGGCAGTCAAAGCTCCTACAATGAGCAGTTCTTC.

This clone was seen a few times. The V call is TRBV11-2, the J call TRBJ1-4, with D perhaps TRBD1 (6 bases). This CDR3 is 15 amino acids long. Germline CDR1 is SGHAT and CDR2 is FQNNGV. V was pared by 5 bases and J by 10 bases, with 20 bases between. CDR3 region: CASSGSARAGVKLFF. Written as DNA, the CDR3 is TGTGCCAGCAGCGGCTCCGCCAGGGCAGGGGTAAAACTGTTTTTT.

This clone has a single count. The chain links TRBV7-2 to TRBJ2-3; TRBD2 agrees at 13 bases. J lost 3 bases, V lost 5 bases, and 5 bases had no gene match. The CDR3 totals 16 residues. Germline V gives CDR1 SGHTA, CDR2 FQGNSA. CDR3 bases: TGTGCCAGCAGCCTATGGACTAGCGGGAGTACAGATACGCAGTATTTT. It specifies CASSLWTSGSTDTQYF.

A few counts support this clone. The chain joins TRBV10-3 to TRBJ1-5; weak D call: TRBD1 (5 bases). The germline gives CDR1 ENHRY, CDR2 SYGVKD. The CDR3 covers 15 residues. V was clipped by 2 bases and J by 5 bases, with 13 bases between them. CDR3 protein: CAISEGRTWDQPQHF. In DNA form, the CDR3 reads TGTGCCATCAGTGAGGGTAGGACATGGGATCAGCCCCAGCATTTT.

The chain couples TRBV7-6 to TRBJ1-1, with 10 bases fitting TRBD1. Trimming at V came to 2 bases and at J to 8 bases, leaving 5 bases not matched to a gene. Germline CDR1 and CDR2: SGHVS and FNYEAQ. There are 14 residues in the CDR3. This CDR3 is CASSLPQGQGEAFF. DNA of the CDR3: TGTGCCAGCAGCTTACCTCAGGGACAGGGGGAAGCTTTCTTT.

The chain couples TRBV19 to TRBJ2-2; either TRBD1 or TRBD2 may fit D (5 bases each). CDR3 length equals 14 residues. Trimming pared 8 bases from V and 2 bases from J, leaving 12 bases between. The germline CDR1 and CDR2 sequences are LNHDA and SQIVND (reference sequence). The CDR3 spells CASRRTPNTGELFF. The DNA for the CDR3 is TGTGCCAGTCGGAGGACACCTAACACCGGGGAGCTGTTTTTT.

This clone was recorded many times. The same CDR3 arises from other DNA sequences in this sample as well. V is TRBV7-9 and J is TRBJ2-3; no clear D. Trimming shortened V by 1 base and J by 2 bases, and 7 bases separated the two germline ends. Germline V gives CDR1 SEHNR, CDR2 FQNEAQ (reference sequence). This CDR3 has 14 amino acids. This CDR3 reads CASSLGLNTDTQYF. The CDR3 DNA follows: TGTGCCAGCAGCTTAGGGCTGAACACAGATACGCAGTATTTT.

The CDR3 bases are TGTGCCAGCAGCTCCCAACTAGCGGCCTATAACACCGGGGAGCTGTTTTTT. Amino acid sequence: CASSSQLAAYNTGELFF. V and J are TRBV4-2 and TRBJ2-2; 8 bases line up with TRBD2. This CDR3 spans 17 amino acids. Germline CDR1 is LGHNA and CDR2 is YNFKEQ. The V and J ends lost 5 bases and 2 bases, in that order; junction bases with no gene match: 10.

The chain carries TRBV4-1 and TRBJ2-5; TRBD2 matches 7 bases. CDR1 is MGHRA, CDR2 YSYEKL, per germline. With V trimmed by 3 bases and J by 2 bases, 12 bases remained unmatched. The CDR3 extends over 17 amino acids. The CDR3 loop reads CASSQPPPGLKQETQYF. The CDR3 nucleotides read TGCGCCAGCAGCCAGCCCCCTCCGGGACTAAAGCAAGAGACCCAGTACTTC.

This chain uses TRBV27 with TRBJ1-3; a possible D gene is TRBD1 (6 bases). The CDR3 extends over 15 amino acids. The V gene's germline CDR1 is MNHEY and CDR2 SMNVEV (reference sequence). With 2 bases removed from V and 0 bases from J, the gap between germline ends came to 8 bases. The CDR3 DNA is TGTGCCAGCAGTTTAACAGGGAGCTCTGGAAACACCATATATTTT. Its translation is CASSLTGSSGNTIYF.

The chain carries TRBV14 and TRBJ2-1; TRBD2 is a possible D gene (5 bases). There are 13 residues in the CDR3. CDR1 and CDR2 from the germline V gene are SGHDN and FVKESK. Trimming stripped 4 bases from V and 9 bases from J, with 13 bases between. Here the CDR3 reads CASSRTGLGEQFF. The CDR3 DNA follows: TGTGCCAGCAGCCGTACGGGATTGGGTGAGCAGTTCTTC.